This passage covers 10 T cell receptor beta chains from one sample sequenced in a study of regulatory T cells in long-lasting Graves disease. Arm-PCR of CDR3 regions with iRepertoire HTBI primers generated TCR beta libraries. TCRdb reanalysed the multiplex PCR reads using MiXCR and keeps one entry per CDR3 protein. Of roughly 250,000 distinct CDR3 sequences listed, around 19% were seen once; the top ten hold 14%. Sample time point: newly diagnosed GD, antithyroid drugs for less than 3 months. Extracted PBMC RNA gave rise to the TCR library. This sample also appeared in a second study, on T cells in Graves' hyperthyroidism and ophthalmopathy.

The specimen was peripheral blood mononuclear cells (PBMCs), collected at new diagnosis, from a patient treated with antithyroid drugs. All receptors derive from a woman aged 30 to 39 with Graves disease.

In its sample, this clonotype was seen many times. V gene TRBV7-9 combines with J gene TRBJ2-1, with D hard to call. V shed 5 bases and J shed 7 bases, with 9 bases lying between them. This CDR3 has 12 amino acids. The germline V gene has CDR1 SEHNR and CDR2 FQNEAQ (reference sequence). CDR3 amino acids: CASSKTANEQFF. CDR3 DNA: TGTGCCAGCAGCAAAACAGCGAATGAGCAGTTCTTC.

This clonotype was counted between two and nine times. This chain links TRBV12-3 or TRBV12-4 with TRBJ2-1; TRBD1 aligns across 10 bases. This CDR3 is 14 amino acids long. J lost 6 bases, V lost 8 bases, and 7 bases had no gene match. CDR3 nucleotides: TGTGCCAGCGGGTTGACAGGGGGCGGCAATGAGCAGTTCTTC. It translates to CASGLTGGGNEQFF.

The chain uses TRBV11-2 and TRBJ2-1, with D hard to call. The CDR3 has 15 residues. From germline, CDR1 is SGHAT and CDR2 FQNNGV. With 5 bases removed from V and 0 bases from J, the gap between germline ends came to 11 bases. The CDR3 DNA follows: TGTGCCAGCAGCCAGATGGGCATCTCCTACAATGAGCAGTTCTTC. Protein: CASSQMGISYNEQFF.

Points on this clonotype: This likely traces to a read error, being one base from a far larger clone. The chain is built from TRBV3-1 and TRBJ2-1; D is possibly TRBD2 (5 bases). Gene TRBJ2-5 matches the end of the DNA better, so the J call may be wrong. The CDR3 length is 13 residues. The germline V gene encodes CDR1 LGHDT and CDR2 YNNKEL (reference sequence). For the CDR3, the DNA is TGTGCCAGCAGGGAGGACGGTAAAGAGACCCAGTACTTC. Its translation is CASREDGKETQYF.

Only a few counts were recorded for this clonotype. The V and J genes are TRBV9 and TRBJ2-2; 8 bases align to TRBD1. This CDR3 contains 16 residues. V was clipped by 0 bases and J by 4 bases; unmatched bases: 5. Germline V gene sequence: CDR1 SGDLS, CDR2 YYNGEE. CDR3 DNA sequence: TGTGCCAGCAGCGTAGTACCCAGGGGGCCCACCGGGGAGCTGTTTTTT. Its protein is CASSVVPRGPTGELFF.

This clonotype was seen many times. V usage is TRBV12-3 or TRBV12-4 and J usage is TRBJ2-3; no clear D gene. Trimming took off 2 bases at V and 2 bases at J, with 8 bases between the two ends. This CDR3 spans 14 amino acids. In DNA, the CDR3 is TGTGCCAGCAGTTTACCAGAAATCACAGATACGCAGTATTTT. It specifies CASSLPEITDTQYF.

This clonotype was recorded many times. The V call is TRBV10-2, the J call TRBJ1-1; D gene ambiguous. Trimming shortened V by 2 bases and J by 1 base, and 5 bases separated the two germline ends. This CDR3 contains 13 residues. Per germline, CDR1 WSHSY and CDR2 SAAADI. The DNA for the CDR3 is TGCGCCAGCAGTGAGATTAGGAACACTGAAGCTTTCTTT. It yields the protein CASSEIRNTEAFF.

Ten or more counts support this clonotype. The chain recombines TRBV5-6 with TRBJ1-1, with 8 bases matching TRBD1. With 0 bases clipped from V and 5 bases from J, the junction kept 3 bases outside the gene matches. CDR3 size: 14 residues. From germline, CDR1 is SGHDT and CDR2 YYEEEE. CDR3 sequence (DNA): TGTGCCAGCAGCTTGGGCAGGGGGCAAACTGAAGCTTTCTTT. Protein sequence: CASSLGRGQTEAFF.

This clonotype has a count of ten or more. V is TRBV20-1 and J is TRBJ1-5, with a tentative D call TRBD1 (6 bases). With 5 bases removed from V and 4 bases from J, the gap between germline ends came to 15 bases. The length of the CDR3 is 14 residues. Germline-derived CDR1 and CDR2 are DFQATT and SNEGSKA (reference sequence). Here the CDR3 DNA reads TGCAGTGCTGGGAAACAGGGAAAAAATCAGCCCCAGCATTTT. Translated, it gives CSAGKQGKNQPQHF.

As for this clonotype: This sequence may be a read error, since a much larger clone differs from it by one base. V is TRBV7-9 and J is TRBJ1-6; D ambiguous. The CDR3 is 14 amino acids. CDR1 and CDR2 (germline): SEHNR, FQNEAQ (reference sequence). Here the CDR3 DNA reads TGTGCCAGCAGCTTGAGGAGGAATAATTCACTCCTCCACTTT. As protein: CASSLRRNNSLLHF.